The 8 T cell receptor beta chains listed next were all sequenced from one sample in a study of blood T cell repertoires in COVID-19. Some clones are missing from TCRdb's copy, which holds only in-frame ones; the method was immunoSEQ multiplex PCR. Of 230,000 or so clones listed, around 91% are singletons. The sequencing sample was made of peripheral blood. The receptors shown here come from a woman between 55 and 75 years old with COVID-19, enrolled during active disease.

This clone was recorded once. The J gene is TRBJ1-5, the V gene TRBV6-2 or TRBV6-3, with 7 nucleotides matching TRBD1. CDR1 is MNHEY, CDR2 SVGEGT, per germline. Trimming cost V 4 bases and J 2 bases; bases outside gene matches: 8. The CDR3 is made up of 16 amino acids. CDR3 sequence (DNA): TGTGCCAGCAGTTCTAACAGGGGTTTAGGCAATCAGCCCCAGCATTTT. Its translation is CASSSNRGLGNQPQHF.

The V gene is TRBV15, the J gene TRBJ2-3; D unresolved. This CDR3 comprises 16 residues. The germline V gene has CDR1 LNHNV and CDR2 YYDKDF (reference sequence). Trimming left V 0 bases short and J 2 bases short, with 12 bases between. CDR3: CATSRDKALLTDTQYF. The DNA of the CDR3 is TGTGCCACCAGCAGAGATAAAGCGCTACTCACAGATACGCAGTATTTT.

The rearrangement joins TRBV7-9 to TRBJ2-1; the match to TRBD2 covers 7 bases. Trimming removed 9 bases from V and 6 bases from J; junction bases left unmatched: 11. Germline CDR1 is SEHNR and CDR2 is FQNEAQ (reference sequence). This CDR3 has 14 residues. In DNA, the CDR3 is TGTGCCAGTAGAGCGGGGCGGGACCCCAATGAGCAGTTCTTC. Translated, it gives CASRAGRDPNEQFF.

V and J are TRBV2 and TRBJ1-1, with D maybe TRBD1 (5 bases). The CDR3 covers 17 residues. V gave up 6 bases and J gave up 5 bases, with 25 bases separating them. Germline V gives CDR1 SNHLY, CDR2 FYNNEI. This CDR3 is CASSSEVGGLLGTEAFF. The CDR3 DNA sequence: TGTGCCAGCAGCAGTGAGGTCGGGGGTTTGTTGGGGACTGAAGCTTTCTTT.

The rearrangement uses TRBV18 and TRBJ1-1, with 8 bases matching TRBD1. The V segment lost 3 bases and the J segment 9 bases; nucleotides outside the gene matches: 3. Germline V gives CDR1 KGHSH, CDR2 LQKENI. The CDR3 is 12 residues long. The chain's CDR3 is CASSPRTGKAFF. CDR3 DNA: TGTGCCAGCTCACCTCGGACAGGGAAAGCTTTCTTT.

The rearrangement joins TRBV4-2 to TRBJ2-3; TRBD2 agrees at 9 bases. The CDR3 has 15 residues. Germline CDR1 and CDR2: LGHNA and YNFKEQ. V lost 3 bases, J lost 3 bases, and 4 bases stayed unmatched. The CDR3 protein is CASSHRRGGTDTQYF. As DNA, the CDR3 is TGTGCCAGCAGCCATCGGCGGGGGGGGACAGATACGCAGTATTTT.

The V gene is TRBV4-2, the J gene TRBJ2-5, with TRBD2 identical over 11 bases. The CDR3 covers 16 residues. Germline assignment: CDR1 LGHNA and CDR2 YNFKEQ. V shed 0 bases, J shed 2 bases, and the junction held 2 bases outside the gene matches. This CDR3 reads CASSQEASGGQETQYF. The CDR3 DNA follows: TGTGCCAGCAGCCAAGAAGCTAGCGGGGGGCAAGAGACCCAGTACTTC.

This clone has a single count. The rearrangement joins TRBV2 to TRBJ1-3, with 7 positions matching TRBD1. Germline-derived CDR1 and CDR2 are SNHLY and FYNNEI. With V trimmed by 6 bases and J by 4 bases, 9 bases remained unmatched. The CDR3 consists of 15 residues. CDR3 in DNA: TGTGCCAGCAGCACAGCCACAGGGGACGGAAACACCATATATTTT. Protein product: CASSTATGDGNTIYF.